This T cell receptor (beta chain) was found in a study of blood T cell repertoires in COVID-19. The protocol was immunoSEQ multiplex PCR, while the TCRdb copy is restricted to in-frame clones and leaves out a portion. The repertoire holds some 320,000 clones, with 89% as singletons. This clone was detected once. CDR1 and CDR2 from the germline V gene are LGHNA and YNFKEQ. V dropped 0 bases and J dropped 6; count of bases not matched to a gene: 7. The CDR3 totals 16 residues. Sequencing used PBMCs or T cells enriched from blood (not recorded which). This chain links TRBV4-2 with TRBJ2-1; TRBD2 matches at 8 bases. The receptor's source is a woman aged 50 to 60 who had been exposed to COVID-19. The CDR3 DNA follows: TGTGCCAGCAGCCAAGATCCAGAGCGGGGGCGCAATGAGCAGTTCTTC. Residues: CASSQDPERGRNEQFF.